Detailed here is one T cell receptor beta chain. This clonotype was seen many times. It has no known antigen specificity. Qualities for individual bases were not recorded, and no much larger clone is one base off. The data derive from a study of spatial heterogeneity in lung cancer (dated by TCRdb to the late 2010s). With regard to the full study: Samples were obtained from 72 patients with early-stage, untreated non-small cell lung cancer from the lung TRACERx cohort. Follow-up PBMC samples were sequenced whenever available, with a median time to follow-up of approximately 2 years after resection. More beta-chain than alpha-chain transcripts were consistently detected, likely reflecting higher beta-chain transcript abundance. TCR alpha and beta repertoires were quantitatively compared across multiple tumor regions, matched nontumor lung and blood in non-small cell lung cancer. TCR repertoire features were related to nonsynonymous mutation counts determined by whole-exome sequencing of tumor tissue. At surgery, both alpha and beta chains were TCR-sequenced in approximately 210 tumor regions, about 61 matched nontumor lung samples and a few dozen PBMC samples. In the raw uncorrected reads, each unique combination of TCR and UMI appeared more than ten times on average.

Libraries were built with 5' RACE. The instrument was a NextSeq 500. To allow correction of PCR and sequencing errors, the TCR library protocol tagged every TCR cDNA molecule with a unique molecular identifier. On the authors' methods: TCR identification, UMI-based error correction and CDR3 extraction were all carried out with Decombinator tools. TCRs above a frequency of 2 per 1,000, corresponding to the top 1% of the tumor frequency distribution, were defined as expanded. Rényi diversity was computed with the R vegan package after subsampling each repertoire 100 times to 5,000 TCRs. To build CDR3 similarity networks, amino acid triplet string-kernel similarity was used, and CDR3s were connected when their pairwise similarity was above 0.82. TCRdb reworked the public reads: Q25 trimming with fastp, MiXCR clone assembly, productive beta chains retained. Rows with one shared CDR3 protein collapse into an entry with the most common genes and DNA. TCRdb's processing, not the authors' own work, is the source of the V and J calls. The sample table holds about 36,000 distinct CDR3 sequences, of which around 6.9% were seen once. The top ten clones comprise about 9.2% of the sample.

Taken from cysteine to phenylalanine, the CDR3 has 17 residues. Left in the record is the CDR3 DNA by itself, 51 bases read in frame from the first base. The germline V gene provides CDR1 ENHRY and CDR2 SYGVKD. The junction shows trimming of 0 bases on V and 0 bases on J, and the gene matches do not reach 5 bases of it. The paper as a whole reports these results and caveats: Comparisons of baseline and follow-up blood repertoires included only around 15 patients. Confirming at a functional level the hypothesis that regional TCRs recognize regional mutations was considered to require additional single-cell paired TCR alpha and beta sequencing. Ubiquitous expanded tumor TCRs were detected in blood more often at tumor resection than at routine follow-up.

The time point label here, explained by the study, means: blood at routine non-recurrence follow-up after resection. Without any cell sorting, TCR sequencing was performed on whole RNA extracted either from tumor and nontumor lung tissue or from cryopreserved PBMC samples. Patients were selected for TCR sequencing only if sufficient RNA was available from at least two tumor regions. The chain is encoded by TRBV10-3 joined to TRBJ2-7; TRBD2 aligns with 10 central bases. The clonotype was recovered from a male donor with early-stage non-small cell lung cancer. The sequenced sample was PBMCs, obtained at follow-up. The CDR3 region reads CAISESLAGNSSYEQYF. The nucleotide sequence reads TGTGCCATCAGTGAGTCACTAGCGGGGAATAGCTCCTACGAGCAGTACTTC.